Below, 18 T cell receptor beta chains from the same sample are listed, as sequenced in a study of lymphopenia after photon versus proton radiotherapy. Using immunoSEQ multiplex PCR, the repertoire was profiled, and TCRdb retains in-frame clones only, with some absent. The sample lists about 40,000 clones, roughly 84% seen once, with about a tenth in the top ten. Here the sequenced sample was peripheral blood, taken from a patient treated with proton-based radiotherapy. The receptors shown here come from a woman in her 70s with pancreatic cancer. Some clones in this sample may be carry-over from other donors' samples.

The CDR3 reads CASSPQIGGGTDTQYF. The CDR3 bases are TGTGCCAGCTCACCCCAAATTGGGGGGGGCACAGATACGCAGTATTTT. This chain links TRBV18 with TRBJ2-3; TRBD2 matches 7 bases. V was clipped by 3 bases and J by 1 base; unmatched bases: 7. Germline V lookup: CDR1 KGHSH, CDR2 LQKENI. This CDR3 spans 16 amino acids.

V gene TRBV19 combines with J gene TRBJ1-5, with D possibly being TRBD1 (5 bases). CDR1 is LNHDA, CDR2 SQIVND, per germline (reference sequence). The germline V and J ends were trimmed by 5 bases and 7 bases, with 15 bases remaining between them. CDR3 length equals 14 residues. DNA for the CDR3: TGTGCCAGTAGTTCCAGTCAGAGGGGACAGCCCCAGCATTTT. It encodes CASSSSQRGQPQHF.

Written as DNA, the CDR3 is TGTGCCAGCAGCACCTCGACTGTTTTCTACGAGCAGTACTTC. Translation: CASSTSTVFYEQYF. The V and J genes are TRBV7-2 and TRBJ2-7; the D is unclear. Germline CDR1 is SGHTA and CDR2 is FQGNSA. The CDR3 covers 14 residues. The V and J ends lost 5 bases and 3 bases respectively, with 14 bases between them.

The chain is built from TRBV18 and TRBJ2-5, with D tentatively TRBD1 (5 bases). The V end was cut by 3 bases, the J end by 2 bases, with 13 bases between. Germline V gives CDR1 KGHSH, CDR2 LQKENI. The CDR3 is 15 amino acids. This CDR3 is CASSPGRLPQETQYF. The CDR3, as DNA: TGTGCCAGCTCACCGGGGCGGCTCCCTCAAGAGACCCAGTACTTC.

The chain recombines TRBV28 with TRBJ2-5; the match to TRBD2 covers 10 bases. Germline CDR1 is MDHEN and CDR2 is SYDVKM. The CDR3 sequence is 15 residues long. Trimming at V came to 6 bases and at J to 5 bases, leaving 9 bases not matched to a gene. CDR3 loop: CASSQPSGSPETQYF. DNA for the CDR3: TGTGCCAGCAGCCAGCCTAGCGGGAGCCCCGAGACCCAGTACTTC.

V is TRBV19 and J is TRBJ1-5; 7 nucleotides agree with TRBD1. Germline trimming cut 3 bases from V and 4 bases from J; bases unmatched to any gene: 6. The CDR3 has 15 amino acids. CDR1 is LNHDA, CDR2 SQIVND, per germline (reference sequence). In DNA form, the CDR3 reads TGTGCCAGTAGTATCGAGGACAGGAGAAATCAGCCCCAGCATTTT. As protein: CASSIEDRRNQPQHF. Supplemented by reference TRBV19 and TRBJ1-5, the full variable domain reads DGGITQSPKYLFRKEGQNVTLSCEQNLNHDAMYWYRQDPGQGLRLIYYSQIVNDFQKGDIAEGYSVSREKKESFPLTVTSAQKNPTAFYLCASSIEDRRNQPQHFGDGTRLSIL.

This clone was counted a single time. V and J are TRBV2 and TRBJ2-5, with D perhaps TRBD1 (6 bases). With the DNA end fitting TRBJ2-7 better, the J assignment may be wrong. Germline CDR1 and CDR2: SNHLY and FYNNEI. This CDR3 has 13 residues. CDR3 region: CASRVDRFYEQYF. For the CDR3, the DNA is TGTGCCAGCAGGGTTGACAGGTTCTACGAGCAGTACTTC.

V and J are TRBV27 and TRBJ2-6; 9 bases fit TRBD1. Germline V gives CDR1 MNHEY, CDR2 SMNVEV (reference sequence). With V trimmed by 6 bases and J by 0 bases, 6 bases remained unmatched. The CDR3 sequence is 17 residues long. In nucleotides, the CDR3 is TGTGCCAGCAGCTCGGGACAGGGCGTCTCTGGGGCCAACGTCCTGACTTTC. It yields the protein CASSSGQGVSGANVLTF.

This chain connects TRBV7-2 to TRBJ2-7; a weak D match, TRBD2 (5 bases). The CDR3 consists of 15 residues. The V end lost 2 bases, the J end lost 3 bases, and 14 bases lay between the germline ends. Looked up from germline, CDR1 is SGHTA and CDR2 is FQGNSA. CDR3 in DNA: TGTGCCAGCAGCTTACGAGGTAGCGCGGTCTACGAGCAGTACTTC. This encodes CASSLRGSAVYEQYF. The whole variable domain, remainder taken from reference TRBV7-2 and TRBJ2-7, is GAGVSQSPSNKVTEKGKDVELRCDPISGHTALYWYRQSLGQGLEFLIYFQGNSAPDKSGLPSDRFSAERTGGSVSTLTIQRTQQEDSAVYLCASSLRGSAVYEQYFGPGTRLTVT.

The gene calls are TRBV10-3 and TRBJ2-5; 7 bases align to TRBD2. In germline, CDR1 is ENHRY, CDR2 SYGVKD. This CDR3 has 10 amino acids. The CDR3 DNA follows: TGTGCAGCGGGACAAGAGACCCAGTACTTC. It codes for CAAGQETQYF.

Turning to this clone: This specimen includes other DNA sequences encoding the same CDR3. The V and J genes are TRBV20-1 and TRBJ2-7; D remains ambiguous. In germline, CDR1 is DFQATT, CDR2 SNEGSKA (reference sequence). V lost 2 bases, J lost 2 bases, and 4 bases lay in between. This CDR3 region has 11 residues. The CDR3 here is CSARTTYEQYF. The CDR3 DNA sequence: TGCAGTGCTAGAACAACCTACGAGCAGTACTTC.

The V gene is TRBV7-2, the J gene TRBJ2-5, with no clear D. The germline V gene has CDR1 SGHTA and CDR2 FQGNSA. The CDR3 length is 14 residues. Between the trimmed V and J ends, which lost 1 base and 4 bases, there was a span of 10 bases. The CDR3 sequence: CASSLVARTETQYF. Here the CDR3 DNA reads TGTGCCAGCAGCTTAGTTGCTAGGACAGAGACCCAGTACTTC.

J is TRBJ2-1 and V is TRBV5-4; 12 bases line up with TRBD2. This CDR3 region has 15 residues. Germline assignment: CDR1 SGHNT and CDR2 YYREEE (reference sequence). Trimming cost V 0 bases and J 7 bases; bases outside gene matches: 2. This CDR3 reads CASSLGLAGVNEQFF. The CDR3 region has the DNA TGTGCCAGCAGCTTGGGACTAGCGGGAGTTAATGAGCAGTTCTTC.

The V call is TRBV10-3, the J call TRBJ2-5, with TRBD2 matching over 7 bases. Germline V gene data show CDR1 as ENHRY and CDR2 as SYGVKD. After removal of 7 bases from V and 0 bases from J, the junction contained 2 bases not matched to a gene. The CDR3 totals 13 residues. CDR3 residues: CAINAGDQETQYF. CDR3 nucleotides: TGTGCCATCAATGCGGGGGACCAAGAGACCCAGTACTTC.

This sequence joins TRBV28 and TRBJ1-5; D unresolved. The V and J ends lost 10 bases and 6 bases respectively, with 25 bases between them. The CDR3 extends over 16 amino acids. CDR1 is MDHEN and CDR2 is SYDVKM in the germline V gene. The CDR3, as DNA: TGTGCCACCCAAGGACTTCTCGAAAATCTCAGTCAGCCCCAGCATTTT. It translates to CATQGLLENLSQPQHF.

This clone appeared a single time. The CDR3 sequence is CASSLSMGAKAFF. CDR3 DNA sequence: TGTGCCAGCAGTTTATCTATGGGGGCGAAAGCTTTCTTT. V usage is TRBV27 and J usage is TRBJ1-1, with D possibly matching TRBD1 (6 bases). Germline values: CDR1 MNHEY, CDR2 SMNVEV (reference sequence). V lost 0 bases, J lost 9 bases, and 11 bases lay in between. The CDR3 length is 13 residues.

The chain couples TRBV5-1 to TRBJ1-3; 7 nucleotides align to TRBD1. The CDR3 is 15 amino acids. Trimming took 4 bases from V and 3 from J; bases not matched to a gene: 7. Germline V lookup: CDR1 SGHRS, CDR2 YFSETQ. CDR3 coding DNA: TGCGCCAGCAGCCTGACAGGGATCGGTGGAAACACCATATATTTT. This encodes CASSLTGIGGNTIYF.

Here the CDR3 DNA reads TGTGCCAGCAGCGAGGCCCCTTCCACTGAAGCTTTCTTT. This codes for CASSEAPSTEAFF. The chain has TRBV9 and TRBJ1-1, with unresolved D. The CDR3 consists of 13 residues. Trimming removed 3 bases from V and 4 bases from J, with 10 bases in between. In germline, CDR1 is SGDLS, CDR2 YYNGEE. Complete variable domain (other parts from reference TRBV9 and TRBJ1-1): DSGVTQTPKHLITATGQRVTLRCSPRSGDLSVYWYQQSLDQGLQFLIQYYNGEERAKGNILERFSAQQFPDLHSELNLSSLELGDSALYFCASSEAPSTEAFFGQGTRLTVV.